These 15 T cell receptor beta chains were all obtained from the same sample, sequenced in a study of cytomegalovirus exposure and HLA in healthy donors. TCRdb's copy holds only in-frame clones and misses some; the assay was immunoSEQ multiplex PCR. Altogether around 150,000 clones are present, about four fifths being singletons, with the ten largest covering roughly 10%. The sample consisted of PBMCs. These receptors were collected from a man aged 30 to 45 in good health and CMV-seropositive.

The rearrangement joins TRBV28 to TRBJ1-4; 8 bases align to TRBD1. Germline V gives CDR1 MDHEN, CDR2 SYDVKM. V dropped 1 base and J dropped 6; count of bases not matched to a gene: 4. The length of the CDR3 is 15 residues. This chain's CDR3 is CASSLFQGADEKLFF. The CDR3 DNA follows: TGTGCCAGCAGTTTATTCCAGGGGGCAGATGAAAAACTGTTTTTT.

The V call is TRBV28, the J call TRBJ1-1; D possibly corresponds to TRBD1 (6 bases). The CDR3 is made up of 15 amino acids. The germline gives CDR1 MDHEN, CDR2 SYDVKM. With 6 bases removed from V and 1 base from J, the gap between germline ends came to 15 bases. The CDR3: CASSPSDRRNTEAFF. CDR3 nucleotides: TGTGCCAGCAGCCCTTCGGACAGAAGGAACACTGAAGCTTTCTTT.

This clone has only one observation. This rearrangement joins TRBV5-8 to TRBJ1-5, with D possibly TRBD1 on 5 matching bases. Trimming shortened V by 4 bases and J by 5 bases, and 7 bases separated the two germline ends. This CDR3 is 12 amino acids long. The germline CDR1 and CDR2 sequences are SGHTS and YDEGEE. CDR3 sequence: CASSPRDQPQHF. CDR3 nucleotide sequence: TGTGCCAGCAGCCCCAGGGATCAGCCCCAGCATTTT.

The rearrangement links TRBV5-1 to TRBJ2-3; no reliable D call. The CDR3 length is 12 residues. Germline values: CDR1 SGHRS, CDR2 YFSETQ. Trimming left V 0 bases short and J 9 bases short, with 8 bases between. This CDR3 reads CASSLDGPTQYF. CDR3 coding DNA: TGCGCCAGCAGCTTGGATGGCCCGACGCAGTATTTT.

The chain combines TRBV5-1 with TRBJ2-3; 9 bases agree with TRBD1. Germline V gene lookup returns CDR1 SGHRS and CDR2 YFSETQ. The CDR3 length is 15 residues. Trimming removed 0 bases from V and 2 bases from J; junction bases left unmatched: 1. CDR3 DNA sequence: TGCGCCAGCAGCTTGGGGGACAGGGCCACAGATACGCAGTATTTT. Amino acids: CASSLGDRATDTQYF.

The chain uses TRBV7-2 and TRBJ2-1, with D possibly being TRBD2 (5 bases). Between the trimmed V and J ends, which lost 3 bases and 7 bases, there was a span of 10 bases. Germline lookup yields CDR1 SGHTA and CDR2 FQGNSA. The CDR3 has 13 residues. CDR3: CASSFGLFNEQFF. The CDR3 DNA reads as TGTGCCAGCAGCTTTGGACTCTTTAATGAGCAGTTCTTC.

The rearrangement uses TRBV7-9 and TRBJ1-1; a weak D match, TRBD1 (5 bases). The V end lost 7 bases, the J end lost 3 bases, and 18 bases lay between the germline ends. The germline V gene has CDR1 SEHNR and CDR2 FQNEAQ (reference sequence). The length of the CDR3 is 15 residues. In nucleotides, the CDR3 is TGTGCCAGCACCCGCCAGGGAGGACGGGACACTGAAGCTTTCTTT. Encoded protein: CASTRQGGRDTEAFF.

The chain uses TRBV6-5 and TRBJ2-3; 7 nucleotides align to TRBD2. CDR3 length: 15 residues. Germline values: CDR1 MNHEY, CDR2 SVGAGI. Trimming cost V 2 bases and J 0 bases; bases outside gene matches: 2. The CDR3 is CASSYGGDSTDTQYF. CDR3 coding DNA: TGTGCCAGCAGTTACGGGGGGGATAGCACAGATACGCAGTATTTT.

The chain recombines TRBV11-1 with TRBJ1-1; 8 positions match TRBD1. Trimming cost V 5 bases and J 6 bases; bases outside gene matches: 8. The CDR3 contains 14 residues. CDR1 is SGHAT and CDR2 is FQDESV in the germline V gene (reference sequence). CDR3: CASSPGQASAEAFF. The CDR3 DNA is TGTGCCAGCAGCCCGGGACAGGCGAGCGCTGAAGCTTTCTTT.

This sequence joins TRBV30 and TRBJ1-1; unclear D gene. CDR1 and CDR2 from the germline V gene are GTSNPN and SVGIG (reference sequence). This CDR3 has 14 amino acids. The ends were cut back, 2 bases at V and 1 base at J, with 11 bases in the middle. CDR3 residues: CAWSWTASNTEAFF. In nucleotides, the CDR3 is TGTGCCTGGAGTTGGACTGCATCGAACACTGAAGCTTTCTTT.

The chain joins TRBV15 to TRBJ2-1, with TRBD2 as a possible D gene (5 bases). V lost 4 bases and J 0 bases, leaving 13 bases between the germline ends. The CDR3 consists of 16 residues. CDR1 and CDR2 (germline): LNHNV, YYDKDF (reference sequence). The CDR3 spells CATSTYTRSSYNEQFF. As DNA, the CDR3 is TGTGCCACCAGCACCTATACTAGGAGCTCCTACAATGAGCAGTTCTTC. The variable domain in full, completed from reference TRBV15 and TRBJ2-1, reads DAMVIQNPRYQVTQFGKPVTLSCSQTLNHNVMYWYQQKSSQAPKLLFHYYDKDFNNEADTPDNFQSRRPNTSFCFLDIRSPGLGDTAMYLCATSTYTRSSYNEQFFGPGTRLTVL.

The chain joins TRBV9 to TRBJ1-1; no definite D call. Germline V lookup: CDR1 SGDLS, CDR2 YYNGEE. V lost 0 bases and J 1 base, leaving 7 bases between the germline ends. The length of the CDR3 is 14 residues. This chain's CDR3 is CASSVDTANTEAFF. The CDR3 bases are TGTGCCAGCAGCGTAGATACAGCGAACACTGAAGCTTTCTTT.

The rearrangement links TRBV28 to TRBJ2-7, with 12 bases that match TRBD2. The CDR3 is made up of 14 amino acids. CDR1 MDHEN and CDR2 SYDVKM come from the germline V gene. The V gene end was trimmed by 3 bases and the J gene end by 4 bases; junction bases not matched to a gene: 1. The CDR3 sequence is CASSFGTSGYEQYF. CDR3 nucleotides: TGTGCCAGCAGTTTCGGGACTAGCGGGTACGAGCAGTACTTC.

DNA for the CDR3: TGCGCCAGCACGGAGCGGGAGAACACCGGGGAGCTGTTTTTT. Translating gives CASTERENTGELFF. This chain links TRBV5-1 with TRBJ2-2, with TRBD2 matching over 7 bases. The germline CDR1 and CDR2 sequences are SGHRS and YFSETQ. Unmatched junction bases numbered 3, after V lost 6 bases and J lost 1 base. This CDR3 has 14 amino acids.

In this sample, this clone turned up a few times. V is TRBV19 and J is TRBJ2-7; D possibly corresponds to TRBD2 (6 bases). V gave up 0 bases and J gave up 2 bases, with 14 bases separating them. Germline V CDR1 and CDR2: LNHDA, SQIVND (reference sequence). CDR3 length equals 16 residues. This CDR3 reads CASSIDPRRGTYEQYF. The DNA of the CDR3 is TGTGCCAGTAGTATAGATCCTAGGCGCGGGACCTACGAGCAGTACTTC.